The T cell receptor beta chain described here comes from a study of CD8 T cells in ankylosing spondylitis. Study observations and caveats: Both synovial fluid and blood in reactive arthritis had previously been reported to carry some motif variants. Disease-linked clones were reportedly significantly enriched in matched ankylosing spondylitis synovial fluid. About 8 highly homologous variants made up a TCR beta motif, and this motif appeared characteristic of ankylosing spondylitis blood. The authors found the disease-linked clones to be CD8+ and relatively rare in peripheral blood.

This clonotype has just a few counts. The antigen is unknown. The V gene's germline CDR1 is DFQATT and CDR2 SNEGSKA (reference sequence). The length of the CDR3 is 15 residues. V trimming: 5 bases; J trimming: 4 bases; junction bases outside the gene matches: 12. Generation of TCR beta libraries employed quantitative 5'-RACE incorporating molecular barcodes. A single record per CDR3 protein comes from TCRdb applying MiXCR to the 5' RACE reads. The profile shows hundreds of thousands of distinct CDR3 sequences, 10% to 15% of them singletons. Material for sequencing was blood, either unsorted or a sorted T cell fraction (not recorded which). This clonotype was sampled from a male donor with ankylosing spondylitis. The rearrangement links TRBV20-1 to TRBJ2-5; 8 bases map to TRBD2. Here the CDR3 DNA reads TGCAGTGCTTTTGGGAGAGGACTAGCTTCAGAGACCCAGTACTTC. It encodes CSAFGRGLASETQYF.